The 32 T cell receptor beta chains below come from one sample, sequenced in a study of CXCR3-negative and CXCR3-positive naive CD8 T cells. UMI-tagged TRB cDNA libraries were built via 5' RACE. TCRdb reanalyzed the 5' RACE reads and collapses them to one entry per CDR3 protein, without DNA. In all, the sample yields fewer than 55,000 distinct CDR3 sequences. Material: naive CXCR3- CD8+ T cells from blood. Described subset: CD45RO-CCR7+CD27+CD95- naive CD8+ T cells lacking CXCR3 (TNR3-). These receptors all stem from a human donor in good health. Some clones in this sample may be carry-over from other donors' samples.

The V and J genes are TRBV5-4 and TRBJ1-1. Germline CDR1 reads SGHNT; CDR2 reads YYREEE (reference sequence). The CDR3 extends over 15 amino acids. The CDR3 protein is CAETQPFARDAEAFF. The full variable domain, completed using reference TRBV5-4 and TRBJ1-1, is ETGVTQSPTHLIKTRGQQVTLRCSSQSGHNTVSWYQQALGQGPQFIFQYYREEENGRGNFPPRFSGLQFPNYSSELNVNALELDDSALYLCAETQPFARDAEAFFGQGTRLTVV.

The rearrangement joins TRBV28 to TRBJ2-3; TCRdb outputs TRBD1, but without DNA this stays unchecked. The CDR3 consists of 17 residues. Germline V gene data show CDR1 as MDHEN and CDR2 as SYDVKM. CDR3 protein: CASSLSADRLSGDTQYF.

V usage is TRBV29-1 and J usage is TRBJ2-6. The CDR3 runs to 14 residues. CDR1 and CDR2 from the germline V gene are SQVTM and ANQGSEA. CDR3 amino acids: CSVAGLSGANVLTF.

The rearrangement joins TRBV4-1 to TRBJ1-2; TCRdb's assignment of TRBD1 cannot be checked, as there is no DNA. This CDR3 has 13 residues. In germline, CDR1 is MGHRA, CDR2 YSYEKL. The CDR3 here is CASSHIGVAGYTF.

The chain joins TRBV28 to TRBJ2-5. Germline V gene data show CDR1 as MDHEN and CDR2 as SYDVKM. The CDR3 consists of 13 residues. Here the CDR3 reads CASSLVDRETQYF.

The chain recombines TRBV4-3 with TRBJ2-5; TCRdb picks TRBD1, but there is no DNA to check that call. CDR3 size: 13 residues. Germline CDR1 reads LGHNA; CDR2 reads YSLEER. CDR3: CASSRDRGETQYF.

V is TRBV6-6 and J is TRBJ2-1. The CDR3 has 13 amino acids. CDR1 is MNHNY and CDR2 is SVGAGI in the germline V gene (reference sequence). CDR3: CASSYGLDNEQFF.

The J gene is TRBJ2-5, the V gene TRBV11-2; absent DNA, TCRdb's TRBD1 call cannot be checked. There are 13 residues in the CDR3. Germline CDR1 SGHAT, CDR2 FQNNGV. This CDR3 reads CASSSSEGRDQYF.

V and J are TRBV30 and TRBJ1-6; no DNA is available, so the TRBD1 call from TCRdb remains unchecked. Germline assignment: CDR1 GTSNPN and CDR2 SVGIG (reference sequence). The length of the CDR3 is 13 residues. CDR3 protein: CAWSRDGNSPLHF.

The chain links TRBV5-1 to TRBJ2-7. There are 15 residues in the CDR3. Germline CDR1 is SGHRS and CDR2 is YFSETQ. CDR3 sequence reads: CASSFSPQGSYEQYF. The whole variable domain, filled in from reference TRBV5-1 and TRBJ2-7, reads KAGVTQTPRYLIKTRGQQVTLSCSPISGHRSVSWYQQTPGQGLQFLFEYFSETQRNKGNFPGRFSGRQFSNSRSEMNVSTLELGDSALYLCASSFSPQGSYEQYFGPGTRLTVT.

This chain links TRBV6-6 with TRBJ1-5. This CDR3 is 14 amino acids long. Germline values: CDR1 MNHNY, CDR2 SVGAGI (reference sequence). The CDR3 loop is CASSYGGGGQPQHF.

The chain links TRBV12-3 or TRBV12-4 to TRBJ2-1; TCRdb gives TRBD1 as the D gene, but with no DNA this cannot be confirmed. The CDR3 loop spans 14 amino acids. The CDR3 here is CASSLAGGRTEQFF.

J is TRBJ2-1 and V is TRBV9; the TCRdb call, TRBD2, lacks DNA for checking. Germline V gives CDR1 SGDLS, CDR2 YYNGEE. There are 14 residues in the CDR3. CDR3 in amino acids: CASSLSGIYNEQFF.

V and J are TRBV14 and TRBJ2-2. Germline CDR1 and CDR2: SGHDN and FVKESK. CDR3 length: 17 residues. CDR3 in amino acids: CASSQDVAGPNTGELFF.

V usage is TRBV24-1 and J usage is TRBJ2-7. Germline CDR1 reads KGHDR; CDR2 reads SFDVKD. CDR3 size: 14 residues. CDR3 residues: CATSDLSQPYEQYF.

The chain carries TRBV29-1 and TRBJ1-1. This CDR3 has 11 residues. The germline gives CDR1 SQVTM, CDR2 ANQGSEA. The CDR3 here is CSVEGRTEAFF.

V usage is TRBV19 and J usage is TRBJ2-3; TCRdb's D gene call, TRBD1, goes unchecked for lack of DNA. From germline, CDR1 is LNHDA and CDR2 SQIVND (reference sequence). The CDR3 runs to 16 residues. The CDR3 is CASKLGRGSFTDTQYF.

The chain is built from TRBV29-1 and TRBJ2-1; TCRdb calls TRBD1, which cannot be checked without DNA. The CDR3 extends over 14 amino acids. Germline-derived CDR1 and CDR2 are SQVTM and ANQGSEA. The CDR3 loop reads CSVDRQVHGDEQFF.

This rearrangement joins TRBV6-2 or TRBV6-3 to TRBJ2-7. In germline, CDR1 is MNHEY, CDR2 SVGEGT. The CDR3 totals 13 residues. CDR3 amino acids: CASSYEVLYEQYF.

The genes are TRBV28 and TRBJ2-5; TCRdb's D call of TRBD1 is untestable without DNA. CDR3 length: 12 amino acids. Germline V gene lookup returns CDR1 MDHEN and CDR2 SYDVKM. This CDR3 is CATDRGDKTQYF.

The gene calls are TRBV7-2 and TRBJ2-5. Germline CDR1 reads SGHTA; CDR2 reads FQGNSA. This CDR3 comprises 13 residues. CDR3 residues: CASSPDPDQTQYF.

This sequence joins TRBV28 and TRBJ2-7. The CDR3 length is 11 residues. Per germline, CDR1 MDHEN and CDR2 SYDVKM. CDR3 residues: CASGHEDEQYF.

The gene calls are TRBV12-3 or TRBV12-4 and TRBJ2-1; without DNA, the TCRdb call of TRBD2 cannot be checked. The CDR3 totals 15 residues. CDR3 amino acids: CASSLFYASGAEQFF.

The chain joins TRBV7-9 to TRBJ2-7; TCRdb's D call of TRBD2 is untestable without DNA. CDR3 length equals 14 residues. The germline gives CDR1 SEHNR, CDR2 FQNEAQ (reference sequence). CDR3 sequence: CASSPGPLWDEQYF. Filled out from reference TRBV7-9 and TRBJ2-7, the complete variable domain reads DTGVSQNPRHKITKRGQNVTFRCDPISEHNRLYWYRQTLGQGPEFLTYFQNEAQLEKSRLLSDRFSAERPKGSFSTLEIQRTEQGDSAMYLCASSPGPLWDEQYFGPGTRLTVT.

V and J are TRBV6-4 and TRBJ2-1; the D call of TRBD1 rests on TCRdb alone, since no DNA is present to check it. The length of the CDR3 is 14 residues. Germline assignment: CDR1 MRHNA and CDR2 SNTAGT. The CDR3 region is CASSEGGAGNEQFF.

J is TRBJ2-7 and V is TRBV29-1. This CDR3 spans 12 amino acids. Germline CDR1 SQVTM, CDR2 ANQGSEA. CDR3 amino acids: CSVWSGNHEQYF.

This rearrangement joins TRBV6-2 or TRBV6-3 to TRBJ1-1; as DNA is missing, the TRBD1 call by TCRdb cannot be tested. Germline CDR1 reads MNHEY; CDR2 reads SVGEGT. The CDR3 is 14 amino acids. CDR3 residues: CASSRPGPIYEAFF.

The chain employs TRBV9 and TRBJ2-2; TCRdb calls TRBD1, which cannot be checked without DNA. This CDR3 spans 14 amino acids. Germline lookup yields CDR1 SGDLS and CDR2 YYNGEE. CDR3 amino acids: CASREQGDTGELFF.

The chain has TRBV13 and TRBJ2-3; TCRdb names TRBD1, which stays unverified in the absence of DNA. The CDR3 consists of 15 residues. Germline-derived CDR1 and CDR2 are PRHDT and FYEKMQ (reference sequence). The CDR3: CASSPRDSLTETQNF.

The chain carries TRBV5-6 and TRBJ2-5; TCRdb lists TRBD1, though no DNA is available to test this call. This CDR3 region has 15 residues. Germline V gene sequence: CDR1 SGHDT, CDR2 YYEEEE. This chain's CDR3 is CASSDRVKERVAQYF.

V usage is TRBV19 and J usage is TRBJ1-2; without DNA, the TCRdb call of TRBD1 cannot be checked. Germline CDR1 is LNHDA and CDR2 is SQIVND (reference sequence). The CDR3 has 15 amino acids. The CDR3 loop is CASSMATATGDGYTF.

The chain combines TRBV28 with TRBJ1-2. The germline V gene has CDR1 MDHEN and CDR2 SYDVKM. This CDR3 spans 12 amino acids. CDR3 region: CATHWVGYGYTF.